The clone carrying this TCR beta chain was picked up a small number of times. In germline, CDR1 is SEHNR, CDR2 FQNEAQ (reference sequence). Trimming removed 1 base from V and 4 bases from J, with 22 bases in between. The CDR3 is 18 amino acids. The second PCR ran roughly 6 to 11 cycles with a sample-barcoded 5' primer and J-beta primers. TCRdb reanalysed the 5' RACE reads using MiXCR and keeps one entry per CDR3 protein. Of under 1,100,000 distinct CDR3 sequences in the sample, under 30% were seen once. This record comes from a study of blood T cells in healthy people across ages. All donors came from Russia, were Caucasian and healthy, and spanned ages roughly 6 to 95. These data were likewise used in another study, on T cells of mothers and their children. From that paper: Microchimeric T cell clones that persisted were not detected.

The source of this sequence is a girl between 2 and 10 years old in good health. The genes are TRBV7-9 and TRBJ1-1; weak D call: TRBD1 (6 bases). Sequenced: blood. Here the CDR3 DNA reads TGTGCCAGCAGCTTAGAGGGGCCGGAGGGGGGTTGGGGCACTGAAGCTTTCTTT. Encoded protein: CASSLEGPEGGWGTEAFF.